This T cell receptor beta chain was captured in a study of vaccination effects on CD4 cells after COVID-19. Across the study: The cohort was immunized with two doses of either the BNT162b2 or mRNA-1273 vaccine. Study-wide findings and caveats: Pronounced clonal contraction occurred in clones induced by infection and by vaccine late after vaccination. Relatively few convalescent patients took part in the study, which had no early post-infection timepoints.

The CDR3 extends over 11 amino acids. V was trimmed by 3 bases and J by 8 bases, leaving 10 bases between them. Germline loops: CDR1 DFQATT, CDR2 SNEGSKA (reference sequence). Points on this clone: The target antigen is unknown.

Under the ViraFEST assay, PBMC were stimulated with viral peptide pools so that antigen-specific CD4+ T cells expanded. Sequencing was performed afterwards. Following 10 days of culture, CD4+ T cells were isolated. Having tested negative for nucleocapsid antibodies, the vaccine recipients showed no prior SARS-CoV-2 infection. Half the medium was swapped for IL-2 medium on days 3 and 7. Here immunoSEQ multiplex PCR was the method, and the copy in TCRdb shows in-frame clones only, minus some. This sample carries 25,000 or so clones, 55% to 80% of them seen once, and the ten largest clones take around 5%.

The receptor's source is a human donor who received a COVID-19 vaccine. This chain uses TRBV20-1 with TRBJ1-1; D perhaps matches TRBD1 (6 bases). Source: CD4+ T cells from PBMCs cultured with SARS-CoV-2 spike peptides, taken before COVID-19 vaccination. CDR3 DNA sequence: TGCAGTGCTAGGGACAGCCCCGAAGCTTTCTTT. Its translation: CSARDSPEAFF.